Each of the 10 T cell receptor beta chains below was sequenced from the same sample in a study of T cells in women clearing cervical HPV infection. The table came from immunoSEQ multiplex PCR; TCRdb's copy has only in-frame clones and leaves some out. Listed are around 44,000 clones; around 7.6% falls within the top ten. The specimen sequenced was blood buffy coat. The receptors derive from a woman between 18 and 70 years old with a cervical HPV16 infection that either progressed to CIN3+ or cleared (not recorded which).

Of note for this clone: With the read ending 3 residues before the CDR3 end, the germline J gene is used to fill in that end. V is TRBV6-2 or TRBV6-3 and J is TRBJ2-2; tentatively, D is TRBD1 or TRBD2 (6 bases each). The germline V and J ends were trimmed by 7 bases and 2 bases, with 17 bases remaining between them. In germline, CDR1 is MNHEY, CDR2 SVGEGT. The CDR3 spans 16 residues. CDR3 DNA, as far as it was read: TGTGCCAGCACCTTGACAGGAGGGGTAAACACCGGGGAG. This encodes CASTLTGGVNTGE. The entire CDR3 protein is CASTLTGGVNTGELFF.

Details on this clone: The CDR3 extends 3 residues past the end of the read, so its final part is completed from the germline J gene. This chain links TRBV7-8 with TRBJ1-5, with 8 bases lining up with TRBD1. Per the germline V gene, CDR1 is SGHVS and CDR2 is FQNEAQ. The V segment lost 6 bases and the J segment 1 base; nucleotides outside the gene matches: 8. This CDR3 comprises 16 residues. CDR3 DNA (partial): TGTGCCAGCAGGCTTGACAGGGGAATGAGCAATCAGCCC. Its translation is CASRLDRGMSNQP. The complete CDR3 reads CASRLDRGMSNQPQHF.

Notes on this clone: The read terminates 3 residues before the CDR3 end, so the remaining end is supplied by the germline J gene. The V gene is TRBV11-1, the J gene TRBJ1-4; D might be TRBD1 (5 bases). The CDR3 sequence is 12 residues long. V lost 6 bases and J 6 bases, leaving 8 bases between the germline ends. Germline assignment: CDR1 SGHAT and CDR2 FQDESV (reference sequence). The part of the CDR3 DNA that was read is TGTGCCAGCAGATCGGGGGATGAAAAA. This encodes CASRSGDEK. The whole CDR3 protein reads CASRSGDEKLFF. The full variable domain, with the rest looked up from reference TRBV11-1 and TRBJ1-4, is EAEVAQSPRYKITEKSQAVAFWCDPISGHATLYWYRQILGQGPELLVQFQDESVVDDSQLPKDRFSAERLKGVDSTLKIQPAELGDSAMYLCASRSGDEKLFFGSGTQLSVL.

In regard to this clone: Read data end 3 residues before the CDR3 end; the end is taken from the germline J gene. V and J are TRBV4-1 and TRBJ2-3; D not resolved. CDR1 and CDR2 from the germline V gene are MGHRA and YSYEKL. V was trimmed by 0 bases and J by 1 base, leaving 5 bases between them. This CDR3 region has 14 residues. CDR3 DNA, as far as it was read: TGCGCCAGCAGCCAAGATACGGGCACAGATACG. Translating it yields CASSQDTGTDT. The complete CDR3 reads CASSQDTGTDTQYF.

A word on this clone: The read halts 3 residues ahead of the CDR3 end, with the missing end drawn from the germline J gene. The chain employs TRBV20-1 and TRBJ1-3; perhaps TRBD1 as D (6 bases). CDR3 length: 16 residues. Trimming shortened V by 1 base and J by 0 bases, and 13 bases separated the two germline ends. Germline V gives CDR1 DFQATT, CDR2 SNEGSKA (reference sequence). CDR3 in amino acids: CSARGTDSLSGNTIYF. The sequenced CDR3 bases are TGCAGTGCTAGAGGGACAGATTCTCTCTCTGGAAACACC.

CDR3 sequence reads: CASSIRRDRSSGEQFF. The sequenced CDR3 bases are TGTGCCAGTAGTATCCGGAGGGACAGGTCTTCGGGTGAG. The chain recombines TRBV19 with TRBJ2-1, with TRBD1 matching 8 bases. The read comes to an end 3 residues before the CDR3 does, leaving the germline J gene to fill in the end. Per the germline V gene, CDR1 is LNHDA and CDR2 is SQIVND (reference sequence). The CDR3 is made up of 16 amino acids. Germline trimming cut 3 bases from V and 9 bases from J; bases unmatched to any gene: 13.

As regards this clone: The CDR3 is cut off 3 residues early in the read; its end comes from the germline J gene. The chain uses TRBV20-1 and TRBJ1-1, with TRBD1 matching over 7 bases. CDR3 size: 13 residues. The V gene's germline CDR1 is DFQATT and CDR2 SNEGSKA (reference sequence). With 3 bases clipped from V and 3 bases from J, the junction kept 4 bases outside the gene matches. CDR3 in amino acids: CSASDRVDTEAFF. The sequenced CDR3 bases are TGCAGTGCTAGTGACAGGGTGGACACTGAA.

With respect to this clone: The read stops 3 residues short of the end of the CDR3; the missing end is completed from the germline J gene. The gene calls are TRBV28 and TRBJ1-3; D not resolved. CDR1 MDHEN and CDR2 SYDVKM come from the germline V gene. This CDR3 region has 15 residues. The V end lost 5 bases, the J end lost 0 bases, and 11 bases lay between the germline ends. The DNA read from the CDR3 is TGTGCCAGCAGTCTTAGGACTATCTCTGGAAACACC. Translating it yields CASSLRTISGNT. The CDR3 reads in full as CASSLRTISGNTIYF.

To note about this clone: The read gets to within 3 residues of the CDR3 end, and the germline J gene fills in the rest. The chain uses TRBV7-9 and TRBJ2-5, with a possible D match to TRBD2 (6 bases). There are 15 residues in the CDR3. Germline CDR1 and CDR2: SEHNR and FQNEAQ (reference sequence). V lost 9 bases and J lost 2, with 19 bases in between. CDR3 bases read: TGTGCCAGTACCCGACCCGGCGCGGGGCAAGAGACC. Its protein product is CASTRPGAGQET. The CDR3 in full is CASTRPGAGQETQYF.

Regarding this clone: The read falls 3 residues short of the CDR3 end, and the missing part is taken from the germline J gene. The chain recombines TRBV29-1 with TRBJ1-4; D gene ambiguous. From germline, CDR1 is SQVTM and CDR2 ANQGSEA. CDR3 length equals 14 residues. Trimming took off 6 bases at V and 1 base at J, with 12 bases between the two ends. The sequenced part of the CDR3 DNA is TGCAGCGTAGAATACGCGGGAACTAATGAAAAA. It specifies CSVEYAGTNEK. The entire CDR3 protein reads CSVEYAGTNEKLFF. Supplemented by reference TRBV29-1 and TRBJ1-4, the full variable domain reads SAVISQKPSRDICQRGTSLTIQCQVDSQVTMMFWYRQQPGQSLTLIATANQGSEATYESGFVIDKFPISRPNLTFSTLTVSNMSPEDSSIYLCSVEYAGTNEKLFFGSGTQLSVL.